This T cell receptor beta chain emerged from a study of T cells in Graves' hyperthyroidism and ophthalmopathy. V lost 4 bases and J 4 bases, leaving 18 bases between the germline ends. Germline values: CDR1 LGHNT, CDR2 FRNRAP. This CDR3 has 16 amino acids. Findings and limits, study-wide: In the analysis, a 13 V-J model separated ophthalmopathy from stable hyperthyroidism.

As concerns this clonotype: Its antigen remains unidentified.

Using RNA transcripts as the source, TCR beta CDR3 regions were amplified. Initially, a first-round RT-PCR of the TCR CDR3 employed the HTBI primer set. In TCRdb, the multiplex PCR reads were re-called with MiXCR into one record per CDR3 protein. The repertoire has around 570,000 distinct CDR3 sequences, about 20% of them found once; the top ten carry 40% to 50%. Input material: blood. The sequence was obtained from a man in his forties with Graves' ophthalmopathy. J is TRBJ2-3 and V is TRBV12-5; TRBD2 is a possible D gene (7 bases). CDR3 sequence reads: CASGSPAGGRSDTQYF. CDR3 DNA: TGTGCTAGTGGTTCCCCTGCCGGGGGGCGATCAGATACGCAGTATTTT.